This TCR beta chain was identified in a study of blood T cell repertoires in COVID-19. Profiled with immunoSEQ multiplex PCR; TCRdb holds only in-frame clones, not every one. This table has about 300,000 clones, approximately 90% appearing once. CDR3 length: 15 amino acids. V was cut by 5 bases and J by 3 bases, with 15 bases left in between. Germline values: CDR1 SGHVS, CDR2 FQNEAQ. Points on this clone: Other DNA sequences within the sample encode an identical CDR3.

Specimen: PBMCs or T cells enriched from blood (not recorded which). This clonotype was sampled from a man aged 30-40 years who had recovered from COVID-19. This chain uses TRBV7-8 with TRBJ2-3; D might be TRBD2 (6 bases). CDR3 protein: CASSALAGSTDTQYF. As DNA, the CDR3 is TGTGCCAGCAGCGCCCTGGCGGGGTCAACAGATACGCAGTATTTT.